The next 27 T cell receptor beta chains were all read from a single sample in a study of T-cell reconstitution after alpha-beta-depleted transplantation in children. Unique molecular identifiers tagged the TCRbeta library. From the PCR reads, TCRdb called clonotypes with MiXCR, one entry per CDR3 protein. The sample records about 130,000 distinct CDR3 sequences, 8.5% to 10% being singletons. Specimen: PBMCs, mostly from graft donor cells, collected 180 days after TCRalphabeta/CD19-depleted stem cell transplant. The receptors derive from a girl less than two years old who had a stem cell transplant for combined immunodeficiency, so the T cells may come from the graft donor.

This clonotype was seen many times. This chain connects TRBV5-1 to TRBJ2-1; either TRBD1 or TRBD2 may fit D (5 bases each). V was pared by 5 bases and J by 3 bases, with 12 bases between. This CDR3 is 14 amino acids long. Germline CDR1 and CDR2: SGHRS and YFSETQ. CDR3 nucleotides: TGCGCCAGCAGGATGGGACCGAACTACAATGAGCAGTTCTTC. Protein sequence: CASRMGPNYNEQFF.

The chain uses TRBV12-3 or TRBV12-4 and TRBJ2-2; 10 nucleotides match TRBD2. The length of the CDR3 is 19 residues. V was clipped by 3 bases and J by 2 bases; unmatched bases: 12. The CDR3 protein is CASSFPAFPSGRNTGELFF. Written as DNA, the CDR3 is TGTGCCAGCAGTTTCCCGGCCTTTCCTAGCGGGAGAAACACCGGGGAGCTGTTTTTT.

This rearrangement joins TRBV10-3 to TRBJ2-7, with 7 bases fitting TRBD1. The CDR3 runs to 15 residues. With 8 bases clipped from V and 0 bases from J, the junction kept 10 bases outside the gene matches. Germline lookup yields CDR1 ENHRY and CDR2 SYGVKD. CDR3 sequence: CAIAVWTGPSYEQYF. DNA for the CDR3: TGTGCCATCGCGGTTTGGACAGGTCCCTCCTACGAGCAGTACTTC.

The V gene is TRBV24-1, the J gene TRBJ1-1, with 7 bases fitting TRBD1. This CDR3 has 13 residues. Germline CDR1 is KGHDR and CDR2 is SFDVKD. Germline trimming cut 7 bases from V and 3 bases from J; bases unmatched to any gene: 4. CDR3 loop: CATRNRGDTEAFF. The DNA for the CDR3 is TGTGCCACCAGAAACAGGGGCGACACTGAAGCTTTCTTT.

This chain joins TRBV10-3 and TRBJ2-7; 11 positions match TRBD2. The germline V gene has CDR1 ENHRY and CDR2 SYGVKD. CDR3 length: 18 residues. The V gene end was trimmed by 0 bases and the J gene end by 2 bases; junction bases not matched to a gene: 9. CDR3 amino acids: CAISESFLAGGLTYEQYF. The CDR3 bases are TGTGCCATCAGTGAGTCTTTCCTAGCGGGAGGCCTAACCTACGAGCAGTACTTC.

This clonotype appeared a few times. The CDR3 loop is CSATATGVKGYEQYF. The DNA for the CDR3 is TGCAGTGCTACCGCCACAGGAGTCAAGGGGTACGAGCAGTACTTC. V gene TRBV20-1 combines with J gene TRBJ2-7; D might be TRBD1 (5 bases). Germline V gene data show CDR1 as DFQATT and CDR2 as SNEGSKA (reference sequence). There are 15 residues in the CDR3. V was trimmed by 4 bases and J by 4 bases, leaving 20 bases between them.

This clonotype was counted a few times. The chain employs TRBV20-1 and TRBJ2-1; D is perhaps TRBD2 (6 bases). Trimming pared 3 bases from V and 1 base from J, leaving 13 bases between. This CDR3 spans 15 amino acids. Germline V CDR1 and CDR2: DFQATT, SNEGSKA (reference sequence). The CDR3 sequence: CSASRLVGSYNEQFF. The CDR3 coding sequence is TGCAGTGCTAGTAGACTAGTGGGGTCCTACAATGAGCAGTTCTTC.

The genes are TRBV19 and TRBJ2-7; 8 positions agree with TRBD2. The CDR3 has 15 residues. Germline CDR1 reads LNHDA; CDR2 reads SQIVND (reference sequence). Germline trimming cut 4 bases from V and 3 bases from J; bases unmatched to any gene: 8. CDR3 residues: CASSSSGRSFYEQYF. The CDR3 DNA is TGTGCCAGTAGTAGCAGCGGGAGATCATTCTACGAGCAGTACTTC.

This clonotype has a handful of counts. The missing conserved phenylalanine or tryptophan at the end of this CDR3 makes a read error likely. The DNA is left out, because the CDR3 cannot be placed on it with certainty; the CDR3 is given as TCRdb lists it. This chain connects TRBV21-1 to TRBJ2-1; TRBD1 reflects the table's D call only, with no check against the DNA. TRBV21-1 has pseudogene status. The CDR3 spans 13 amino acids, including both terminal residues. CDR3 in amino acids: CASSKGFGQPGQL.

This clonotype came up a few times. This rearrangement joins TRBV5-1 to TRBJ2-5, with TRBD1 matching over 7 bases. CDR3 length: 17 amino acids. V lost 4 bases, J lost 2 bases, and 14 bases stayed unmatched. Germline V CDR1 and CDR2: SGHRS, YFSETQ. This CDR3 is CASSTDRARHLQETQYF. The CDR3 nucleotides read TGCGCCAGCAGCACCGACAGGGCCAGGCATCTGCAAGAGACCCAGTACTTC. The complete variable domain, with remaining parts taken from reference TRBV5-1 and TRBJ2-5, reads KAGVTQTPRYLIKTRGQQVTLSCSPISGHRSVSWYQQTPGQGLQFLFEYFSETQRNKGNFPGRFSGRQFSNSRSEMNVSTLELGDSALYLCASSTDRARHLQETQYFGPGTRLLVL.

The chain's CDR3 is CCWGQGPYNEQFF. CDR3 DNA sequence: TGCTGCTGGGGACAGGGTCCCTACAATGAGCAGTTCTTC. The chain has TRBV20-1 and TRBJ2-1; 9 nucleotides align to TRBD1. The CDR3 contains 13 residues. Germline-derived CDR1 and CDR2 are DFQATT and SNEGSKA (reference sequence).

The gene calls are TRBV5-1 and TRBJ2-7; 8 bases fit TRBD2. V lost 2 bases and J lost 6; bases outside the gene matches: 13. Germline loops: CDR1 SGHRS, CDR2 YFSETQ. The CDR3 loop spans 16 amino acids. The CDR3 sequence: CASSFNPGLVPSEQYF. The CDR3 DNA reads TGCGCCAGCAGCTTTAATCCGGGACTAGTTCCTTCCGAGCAGTACTTC.

The rearrangement joins TRBV11-2 to TRBJ2-3; possibly TRBD2 for D (7 bases). Per germline, CDR1 SGHAT and CDR2 FQNNGV. The V end was cut by 5 bases, the J end by 6 bases, with 18 bases between. The CDR3 contains 15 residues. CDR3 bases: TGTGCCAGCAGCCCCAACGTCGGGGGGCCCGATACGCAGTATTTT. As protein: CASSPNVGGPDTQYF.

This clonotype was found a few times. The rearrangement links TRBV18 to TRBJ2-3; D remains unclear. Germline V gene data show CDR1 as KGHSH and CDR2 as LQKENI. The CDR3 covers 14 residues. Trimming removed 0 bases from V and 3 bases from J, with 7 bases in between. The CDR3: CASSPPSRTDTQYF. The CDR3 region has the DNA TGTGCCAGCTCACCACCGAGTAGGACAGATACGCAGTATTTT.

The rearrangement uses TRBV27 and TRBJ2-1; possibly TRBD2 for D (6 bases). The CDR3 spans 15 residues. V was shortened by 4 bases and J by 3 bases, with 13 bases between the two germline ends. Germline V gives CDR1 MNHEY, CDR2 SMNVEV (reference sequence). CDR3 sequence (DNA): TGTGCCAGCAGTTATCTTAGCGGCATCTACAATGAGCAGTTCTTC. Protein: CASSYLSGIYNEQFF.

The J gene is TRBJ2-7, the V gene TRBV6-2 or TRBV6-3; 10 bases line up with TRBD2. The V gene's germline CDR1 is MNHEY and CDR2 SVGEGT. The J segment lost 3 bases and the V segment lost 0 bases, leaving 2 bases of the junction unmatched. The CDR3 has 15 amino acids. The CDR3 is CASSYSSGRFYEQYF. The CDR3 bases are TGTGCCAGCAGTTACTCTAGCGGGAGGTTCTACGAGCAGTACTTC.

This clonotype came up a few times. The chain joins TRBV3-1 to TRBJ2-3; 8 bases map to TRBD1. CDR1 and CDR2 (germline): LGHDT, YNNKEL (reference sequence). This CDR3 is 16 amino acids long. The V segment lost 0 bases and the J segment 5 bases; nucleotides outside the gene matches: 7. In nucleotides, the CDR3 is TGTGCCAGCAGCCAAGATCGGACAGGGCGGGGAGATACGCAGTATTTT. Translated: CASSQDRTGRGDTQYF.

About this clonotype itself: Its ends do not fully match the called genes, so a read error is possible. The chain links TRBV12-3 or TRBV12-4 to TRBJ1-3; 7 bases are a match to TRBD1. The CDR3 contains 19 residues. The CDR3 region is CTSSRRGWDSENRGNTIYF. The CDR3 nucleotides read TGTACCAGCAGTCGTCGTGGCTGGGACAGTGAAAACCGAGGAAACACCATATATTTT.

The sample holds a few counts of this clonotype. J is TRBJ1-1 and V is TRBV9; D is uncertain. V was cut by 0 bases and J by 3 bases, with 12 bases left in between. CDR1 and CDR2 (germline): SGDLS, YYNGEE. The length of the CDR3 is 15 residues. The CDR3 protein is CASSVDGRSYTEAFF. The CDR3 bases are TGTGCCAGCAGCGTAGATGGAAGGTCCTACACTGAAGCTTTCTTT. The full variable domain, rest sourced from reference TRBV9 and TRBJ1-1, is DSGVTQTPKHLITATGQRVTLRCSPRSGDLSVYWYQQSLDQGLQFLIQYYNGEERAKGNILERFSAQQFPDLHSELNLSSLELGDSALYFCASSVDGRSYTEAFFGQGTRLTVV.

V and J are TRBV12-3 or TRBV12-4 and TRBJ2-2; possible D gene TRBD2, 6 bases. Between the trimmed V and J ends, which lost 7 bases and 4 bases, there was a span of 19 bases. The CDR3 is 16 residues long. The CDR3 bases are TGTGCCAGCACAGGGAGGTGGCCGTTGGGCACCGGGGAGCTGTTTTTT. Its protein product is CASTGRWPLGTGELFF.

The chain recombines TRBV6-2 or TRBV6-3 with TRBJ2-4, with 13 positions matching TRBD2. J was trimmed by 0 bases and V by 7 bases; bases with no gene match: 3. The CDR3 has 16 residues. Germline V lookup: CDR1 MNHEY, CDR2 SVGEGT. As DNA, the CDR3 is TGTGCCAGCACCCGACTAGCGGGGGGAGCCAAAAACATTCAGTACTTC. Translated: CASTRLAGGAKNIQYF.

This chain connects TRBV12-3 or TRBV12-4 to TRBJ2-3; TRBD1 matches 9 bases. V trimming: 8 bases; J trimming: 3 bases; junction bases outside the gene matches: 6. The CDR3 loop spans 14 amino acids. CDR3 sequence reads: CASSTGGKTDTQYF. The CDR3 nucleotides read TGTGCCAGCTCGACAGGGGGAAAGACAGATACGCAGTATTTT.

J is TRBJ1-5 and V is TRBV20-1; D is possibly TRBD1 (5 bases). CDR1 and CDR2 (germline): DFQATT, SNEGSKA (reference sequence). Trimming left V 1 base short and J 4 bases short, with 14 bases between. CDR3 length: 15 residues. The CDR3 nucleotides read TGCAGTGCTAGAGGGACATATACTTGGAATCAGCCCCAGCATTTT. Protein: CSARGTYTWNQPQHF.

This sequence joins TRBV12-3 or TRBV12-4 and TRBJ2-2; D might be TRBD1 or TRBD2, each matching 6 bases. The CDR3 consists of 16 residues. Trimming removed 1 base at V and 1 base at J, with 10 bases between. This CDR3 reads CASSLGGAKNTGELFF. CDR3 sequence (DNA): TGTGCCAGCAGTTTAGGGGGGGCTAAGAACACCGGGGAGCTGTTTTTT.

This clonotype turned up a few times. This sequence joins TRBV5-1 and TRBJ2-7, with TRBD2 matching over 10 bases. Germline values: CDR1 SGHRS, CDR2 YFSETQ. This CDR3 comprises 15 residues. V was pared by 4 bases and J by 1 base, with 5 bases of the junction left unmatched. CDR3 residues: CASSEGLATSYEQYF. The CDR3 nucleotides are TGCGCCAGCAGCGAGGGACTAGCGACATCCTACGAGCAGTACTTC.

V usage is TRBV29-1 and J usage is TRBJ2-5; the D is unclear. The CDR3 has 12 residues. Germline assignment: CDR1 SQVTM and CDR2 ANQGSEA. CDR3 amino acids: CSAEDKWETQYF. DNA for the CDR3: TGCAGTGCTGAAGACAAATGGGAGACCCAGTACTTC.

In its sample, this clonotype was seen many times. V usage is TRBV20-1 and J usage is TRBJ2-1, with a weak D call TRBD2 (5 bases). CDR1 is DFQATT and CDR2 is SNEGSKA in the germline V gene (reference sequence). The V and J ends lost 0 bases and 10 bases respectively, with 13 bases between them. The CDR3 contains 13 residues. The CDR3 sequence is CSARDRRVREQFF. CDR3 DNA: TGCAGTGCTAGAGATCGGCGGGTAAGGGAGCAGTTCTTC.